The entry that follows covers one T cell receptor beta chain sequence. Its binding antigen is unknown. No clone much larger than this one lies a single base away; base qualities are absent. This specimen comes from a study of read filtering for tumor transcriptome and immune sequencing (dated by TCRdb to 2018 to 2021). Background on the whole study: The cohort consisted of approximately 16 male and about 15 female patients, with a mean age of roughly 70 years and an age range of roughly 47 to 90. By revised international staging, eight or nine patients were R-ISS I, over 15 were R-ISS II and 7 were R-ISS III. Whole-transcriptome libraries were prepared with the TruSeq RNA Access Library Prep Kit after DNase treatment. TCR-region mapped reads per sample ranged from about 3.5 to 11 million with IR-seq versus only roughly 75 to 1273 with RNA-seq. The study compared TCR repertoires from targeted immune repertoire sequencing and bulk whole-transcriptome sequencing run on the same bone marrow samples. One main goal was a read-filtering strategy for immune repertoire data, in particular deciding whether clonotypes backed by only one read should be removed.

The Immunoverse kit was used to build TCR libraries from around 400 ng RNA, with molecular barcoded adaptors covering alpha/delta and beta/gamma chains. The same RNA used for transcriptome sequencing was used for TCR library preparation. An Illumina HiSeq 4000 with 2 x 150 cycles was used to sequence the TCR libraries. The original pipeline was this. Using MiXCR, which included quality filtering and error correction, TCR reads were aligned to human V, D, J and C references and then assembled into CDR3 clonotypes. The tcR package in R was used to analyze clonotype counts and gene usage diversity. For inspection of raw mapping reads, RNA-seq reads were mapped by STAR aligner version 2.5.3a onto GRCh37 of the human genome. To test how sequencing depth affects detected clonotypes, IR-seq fastq files were randomly downsampled with Seqtk 1.3. The raw public reads went through TCRdb reprocessing: fastp at Q25, MiXCR clone calling, in-frame beta chains kept. Rows matching on CDR3 protein sequence are summarized as one entry with the most common DNA and genes. These V and J calls rely on TCRdb rather than the paper's analysis. The sample includes 14,000 to 15,000 distinct CDR3 sequences, with roughly 22% observed a single time. The ten largest clones capture 80% of the sample.

Every patient had bone marrow sampled at the time of active disease. Ficoll-Hypaque density gradient centrifugation was used to isolate bone marrow mononuclear cells. Myeloma plasma cells were removed and CD138-negative cells were collected by negative selection after labeling with CD138 magnetic microbeads on a MACS separator. The purity of the isolated cells was checked by flow cytometry with CD138 antibodies on an Attune NxT. Total RNA was extracted with TRIzol reagent and quantified with a NanoDrop spectrophotometer. For each patient, the CD138-negative bone marrow sample underwent paired RNA-seq and IR-seq. Study-level results and caveats: Compared with RNA-seq, IR-seq captured clonotypes at much higher depth and more reliably, and a smaller IR-seq throughput was enough to identify most shared clonotypes. The sorted CD138-negative fraction was a mixed bone marrow immune population, not purified T cells. Removing single-read clonotypes increased the correlation between IR-seq and RNA-seq shared clonotype proportions. In IR-seq, around 85% of clonotypes but approximately 3.7% of total reads were represented by single-read clonotypes, whereas in RNA-seq, around three quarters of clonotypes and around 47% of reads were represented by single-read clonotypes.

Its CDR3 holds 15 amino acids, cysteine through phenylalanine. The read is trimmed to its CDR3 DNA, 45 bases read in frame from base 1. The germline V gene encodes CDR1 SGHTA and CDR2 FQGNSA. V drops 1 base and J drops 0 bases, leaving 9 bases in between. Sequenced: a population of CD138-negative cells sorted from bone marrow. The cell subset or site tag for this specimen amounts to: bone marrow mononuclear cells depleted of CD138+ plasma/myeloma cells by negative magnetic selection. The V gene is TRBV7-2 and the J gene is TRBJ1-1, with the D gene not confidently named. This clonotype was obtained from a donor at least 40 years old with multiple myeloma. The nucleotide sequence reads TGTGCCAGCAGCTTAGTGGGAAACGTGAACACTGAAGCTTTCTTT. The encoded protein is CASSLVGNVNTEAFF.